This note documents a single TCR beta chain sequence. Its cognate antigen is unknown. The V end was cut by 1 base, the J end by 3 bases, with 13 bases between. The germline V gene encodes CDR1 SGHAT and CDR2 FQNNGV. This CDR3 has 16 residues. This record belongs to a study of cytomegalovirus exposure and HLA in healthy donors. Study results and caveats: A list of roughly 180 TCR beta chains associated with cytomegalovirus was given. A later analysis linked roughly 17,000 TCR beta sequences to HLA alleles at 0.05 false discovery rate.

In the PCR, 60 Vbeta and 13 Jbeta primers were used. The assay was immunoSEQ multiplex PCR, and TCRdb's table has in-frame clones only and misses some. The sample lists about 160,000 clones; 85% were seen once. This clonotype was obtained from a boy younger than 10 in good health and CMV-seronegative. Material: PBMCs. The chain recombines TRBV11-2 with TRBJ2-1; D perhaps matches TRBD2 (6 bases). CDR3 nucleotides: TGTGCCAGCAGCTTAGGGCCCGCGGGATACTACAATGAGCAGTTCTTC. Residues: CASSLGPAGYYNEQFF.